The clone carrying this T cell receptor (beta chain) was observed at least ten times. The source of the sample is a study of Graves' ophthalmopathy and Graves' hyperthyroidism. In the study overall: No treatment had been given when peripheral blood was collected at initial diagnosis.

From RNA, the CDR3 regions of TCR beta chains were amplified and sequenced. First-round RT-PCR with HTBI primers preceded a second-round multiplex PCR. TCRdb re-called the multiplex PCR reads through MiXCR, storing one row per CDR3 protein. The profile shows some 750,000 distinct CDR3 sequences, around 40% of them singletons. The germline V gene encodes CDR1 LNHDA and CDR2 SQIVND (reference sequence). Trimming pared 4 bases from V and 1 base from J, leaving 8 bases between. The length of the CDR3 is 14 residues. Specimen: peripheral blood. V and J are TRBV19 and TRBJ1-5; D gene uncertain. The sequence was obtained from an adult man with Graves' ophthalmopathy. CDR3 region: CASSRWASNQPQHF. The DNA for the CDR3 is TGTGCCAGTAGTAGGTGGGCGAGCAATCAGCCCCAGCATTTT.